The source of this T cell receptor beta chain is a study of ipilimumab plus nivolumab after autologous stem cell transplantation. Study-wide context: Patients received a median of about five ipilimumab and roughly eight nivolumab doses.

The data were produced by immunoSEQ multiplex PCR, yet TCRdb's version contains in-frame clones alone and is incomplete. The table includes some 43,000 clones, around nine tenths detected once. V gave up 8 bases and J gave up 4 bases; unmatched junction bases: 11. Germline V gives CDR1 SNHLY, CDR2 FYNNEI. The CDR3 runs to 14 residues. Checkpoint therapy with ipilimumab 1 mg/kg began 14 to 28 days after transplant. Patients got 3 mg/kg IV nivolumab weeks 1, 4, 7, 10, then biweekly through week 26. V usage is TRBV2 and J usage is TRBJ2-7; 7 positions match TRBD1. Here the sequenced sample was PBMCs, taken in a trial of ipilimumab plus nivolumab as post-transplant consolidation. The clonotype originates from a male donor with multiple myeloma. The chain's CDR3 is CASGGRTGGYEQYF. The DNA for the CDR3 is TGTGCCAGCGGGGGTCGGACAGGAGGTTACGAGCAGTACTTC.